A selection of T cell receptor beta chains follows, all from one sample in a study of cytomegalovirus exposure and HLA in healthy donors. Profiled with immunoSEQ multiplex PCR; TCRdb holds only in-frame clones, not every one. The table records fewer than 200,000 clones, 86% of them present only once. Sequencing was performed on PBMCs. The source is a woman aged 25-40 years in good health and CMV-seronegative. Both conserved end residues are part of each CDR3. The order of the fields is D gene, clone size, J gene, V gene, CDR3 length, CDR3 DNA, CDR3 protein. The D gene is left open where the match is weak. Only part of the rows carry a size: once, few, many, or a class if the clone is expanded.

d_gene: -
abundance: -
j_gene: TRBJ2-2
v_gene: TRBV10-3
len: 13
CDR3nt: TGTGCCAGCAGTGTCTCGAACACCGGGGAGCTGTTTTTT
CDR3aa: CASSVSNTGELFF

d_gene: -
abundance: -
j_gene: TRBJ1-1
v_gene: TRBV7-8
len: 12
CDR3nt: TGTGCCAGCAGCCCCCTGAGCACTGAAGCTTTCTTT
CDR3aa: CASSPLSTEAFF

d_gene: -
abundance: -
j_gene: TRBJ2-7
v_gene: TRBV4-2
len: 17
CDR3nt: TGTGCCAGCAGCCAAGATTTGGGGAGACCGAGCTCCTACGAGCAGTACTTC
CDR3aa: CASSQDLGRPSSYEQYF

d_gene: TRBD2
abundance: once
j_gene: TRBJ2-7
v_gene: TRBV7-9
len: 15
CDR3nt: TGTGCCAGCAGTCCACTAGCGGTTAGCTCCTACGAGCAGTACTTC
CDR3aa: CASSPLAVSSYEQYF

d_gene: -
abundance: few
j_gene: TRBJ2-3
v_gene: TRBV7-2
len: 16
CDR3nt: TGTGCCAGCAGCCGTTCCGCAGGGTTACTCACAGATACGCAGTATTTT
CDR3aa: CASSRSAGLLTDTQYF

d_gene: TRBD1
abundance: -
j_gene: TRBJ1-1
v_gene: TRBV30
len: 14
CDR3nt: TGTGCCTGGAGTGGCAGGGGGGGGAACACTGAAGCTTTCTTT
CDR3aa: CAWSGRGGNTEAFF

d_gene: TRBD1
abundance: -
j_gene: TRBJ2-2
v_gene: TRBV5-6
len: 15
CDR3nt: TGTGCCAGCAGCTTGGGGGACAGGGTGCGCGGGGAGCTGTTTTTT
CDR3aa: CASSLGDRVRGELFF

d_gene: -
abundance: -
j_gene: TRBJ2-1
v_gene: TRBV29-1
len: 11
CDR3nt: TGCAGCGCCCGCTATAACAATGAGCAGTTCTTC
CDR3aa: CSARYNNEQFF

d_gene: -
abundance: few
j_gene: TRBJ1-1
v_gene: TRBV7-3
len: 13
CDR3nt: TGTGCCAGCAGCTTACGCCCGACAGGTGAAGCTTTCTTT
CDR3aa: CASSLRPTGEAFF

d_gene: -
abundance: -
j_gene: TRBJ2-2
v_gene: TRBV7-9
len: 13
CDR3nt: TGTGCCAGCAGATGGAGCGGCACCGGGGAGCTGTTTTTT
CDR3aa: CASRWSGTGELFF

d_gene: TRBD1
abundance: -
j_gene: TRBJ1-6
v_gene: TRBV9
len: 16
CDR3nt: TGTGCCAGCAGCGTAGAACGAGGGGGCGCTTTCTCACCCCTCCACTTT
CDR3aa: CASSVERGGAFSPLHF

d_gene: -
abundance: -
j_gene: TRBJ2-7
v_gene: TRBV6-1
len: 12
CDR3nt: TGTGCCAGCAGGAACTGGAACTACGAGCAGTACTTC
CDR3aa: CASRNWNYEQYF

d_gene: -
abundance: -
j_gene: TRBJ1-1
v_gene: TRBV4-3
len: 13
CDR3nt: TGCGCCAGCAGCCAGGCCCCGAACACTGAAGCTTTCTTT
CDR3aa: CASSQAPNTEAFF

d_gene: -
abundance: -
j_gene: TRBJ1-1
v_gene: TRBV9
len: 13
CDR3nt: TGTGCCAGCAGCTTCCACGACGGAACTGAAGCTTTCTTT
CDR3aa: CASSFHDGTEAFF

d_gene: -
abundance: -
j_gene: TRBJ2-7
v_gene: TRBV7-8
len: 14
CDR3nt: TGTGCCAGCAGCTTACTCTCAGCGGGTCGGGAGCAGTACTTC
CDR3aa: CASSLLSAGREQYF

d_gene: -
abundance: -
j_gene: TRBJ2-1
v_gene: TRBV5-6
len: 16
CDR3nt: TGTGCCAGCAGCTCTCCGCGACGAAGCTCCTACAATGAGCAGTTCTTC
CDR3aa: CASSSPRRSSYNEQFF

d_gene: -
abundance: -
j_gene: TRBJ2-7
v_gene: TRBV7-3
len: 13
CDR3nt: TGTGCCAGCAGCACCGGAGGGCAGGGCGAGCAGTACTTC
CDR3aa: CASSTGGQGEQYF

d_gene: -
abundance: -
j_gene: TRBJ2-1
v_gene: TRBV9
len: 15
CDR3nt: TGTGCCAGCAGCTCCCGGGACAACAACCGCAATGAGCAGTTCTTC
CDR3aa: CASSSRDNNRNEQFF

d_gene: -
abundance: -
j_gene: TRBJ1-1
v_gene: TRBV28
len: 14
CDR3nt: TGTGCCAGCAGTATCCAGGGGTTCGGGACTGAAGCTTTCTTT
CDR3aa: CASSIQGFGTEAFF

d_gene: TRBD1
abundance: few
j_gene: TRBJ1-2
v_gene: TRBV29-1
len: 12
CDR3nt: TGCAGCGCCACTGAGGGGGCCAGTGGCTACACCTTC
CDR3aa: CSATEGASGYTF

d_gene: -
abundance: -
j_gene: TRBJ2-5
v_gene: TRBV11-2
len: 13
CDR3nt: TGTGCCAGCAGCTTAGCTCTGGGAGAGACCCAGTACTTC
CDR3aa: CASSLALGETQYF

d_gene: TRBD1
abundance: -
j_gene: TRBJ2-2
v_gene: TRBV7-9
len: 14
CDR3nt: TGTGCCAGCAGCTACAGGGGGCGGGACGGGGAGCTGTTTTTT
CDR3aa: CASSYRGRDGELFF

d_gene: TRBD2
abundance: -
j_gene: TRBJ2-7
v_gene: TRBV2
len: 15
CDR3nt: TGTGCCAGCAGTGAGGGAACTAGCGTAACCTACGAGCAGTACTTC
CDR3aa: CASSEGTSVTYEQYF

d_gene: -
abundance: -
j_gene: TRBJ1-1
v_gene: TRBV5-5
len: 14
CDR3nt: TGTGCCAGCAGCTTTTCGGGGGGGAACACTGAAGCTTTCTTT
CDR3aa: CASSFSGGNTEAFF

d_gene: TRBD2
abundance: once
j_gene: TRBJ2-1
v_gene: TRBV5-6
len: 17
CDR3nt: TGTGCCAGCAGCTCTCCCCACGGGGGGGCGGGATACAATGAGCAGTTCTTC
CDR3aa: CASSSPHGGAGYNEQFF

d_gene: -
abundance: -
j_gene: TRBJ2-2
v_gene: TRBV2
len: 16
CDR3nt: TGTGCCAGCAGTGACGATTTGGGAAGGGCGACCGGGGAGCTGTTTTTT
CDR3aa: CASSDDLGRATGELFF

d_gene: -
abundance: -
j_gene: TRBJ2-1
v_gene: TRBV9
len: 13
CDR3nt: TGTGCCAGCAGCGTAGACCTGCCCAATGAGCAGTTCTTC
CDR3aa: CASSVDLPNEQFF

d_gene: -
abundance: -
j_gene: TRBJ2-6
v_gene: TRBV23-1
len: 13
CDR3nt: TGCGCCAGCTCAACTTCTGGGGCCAACGTCCTGACTTTC
CDR3aa: CASSTSGANVLTF

d_gene: -
abundance: -
j_gene: TRBJ2-3
v_gene: TRBV5-1
len: 15
CDR3nt: TGCGCCAGCAGCTTAGCTAGCCGAAGCACAGATACGCAGTATTTT
CDR3aa: CASSLASRSTDTQYF

d_gene: -
abundance: -
j_gene: TRBJ2-1
v_gene: TRBV19
len: 16
CDR3nt: TGTGCCAGTAGTACCTATACCGGGGTATTCTACAATGAGCAGTTCTTC
CDR3aa: CASSTYTGVFYNEQFF

d_gene: -
abundance: -
j_gene: TRBJ1-5
v_gene: TRBV27
len: 14
CDR3nt: TGTGCCAGCAGTTCTCTGAATAGCAATCAGCCCCAGCATTTT
CDR3aa: CASSSLNSNQPQHF

d_gene: TRBD2
abundance: few
j_gene: TRBJ2-7
v_gene: TRBV27
len: 19
CDR3nt: TGTGCCAGCAGTTTATCCGGACTAGCGGGAGGGACCCGCCCCTACGAGCAGTACTTC
CDR3aa: CASSLSGLAGGTRPYEQYF

d_gene: -
abundance: -
j_gene: TRBJ2-2
v_gene: TRBV14
len: 15
CDR3nt: TGTGCCAGCAGCCTGAGACTACCCGACACCGGGGAGCTGTTTTTT
CDR3aa: CASSLRLPDTGELFF

d_gene: TRBD1
abundance: -
j_gene: TRBJ1-1
v_gene: TRBV9
len: 14
CDR3nt: TGTGCCAGCAGCGTAGGGACAGGGGGCACTGAAGCTTTCTTT
CDR3aa: CASSVGTGGTEAFF

d_gene: -
abundance: -
j_gene: TRBJ1-2
v_gene: TRBV7-9
len: 15
CDR3nt: TGTGCCAGCAGCTTCTCGGGACGGGGGCGCGAGGGCTACACCTTC
CDR3aa: CASSFSGRGREGYTF

d_gene: -
abundance: -
j_gene: TRBJ2-6
v_gene: TRBV27
len: 16
CDR3nt: TGTGCCAGCAGTTCACCTCGGGTGGCTGGGGCCAACGTCCTGACTTTC
CDR3aa: CASSSPRVAGANVLTF

d_gene: TRBD2
abundance: -
j_gene: TRBJ2-3
v_gene: TRBV5-1
len: 16
CDR3nt: TGCGCCAGCAGCGACTATACTAGCGCCGACACAGATACGCAGTATTTT
CDR3aa: CASSDYTSADTDTQYF

d_gene: TRBD2
abundance: few
j_gene: TRBJ2-1
v_gene: TRBV19
len: 15
CDR3nt: TGTGCCAGTGAGGGACTAGCGGGAGGAGAGAATGAGCAGTTCTTC
CDR3aa: CASEGLAGGENEQFF

d_gene: TRBD1
abundance: -
j_gene: TRBJ1-2
v_gene: TRBV27
len: 13
CDR3nt: TGTGCCAGCAGTTCGCAGGGGGCGCGCGGCTACACCTTC
CDR3aa: CASSSQGARGYTF

d_gene: TRBD1
abundance: once
j_gene: TRBJ2-7
v_gene: TRBV28
len: 16
CDR3nt: TGTGCCAGCAGTTCCTCCGGGACAGGGGCTATCTACGAGCAGTACTTC
CDR3aa: CASSSSGTGAIYEQYF

d_gene: -
abundance: few
j_gene: TRBJ2-7
v_gene: TRBV7-9
len: 12
CDR3nt: TGTGCCAGCAGCTTAGAAAAGGCCGAGCAGTACTTC
CDR3aa: CASSLEKAEQYF

d_gene: -
abundance: -
j_gene: TRBJ2-5
v_gene: TRBV14
len: 13
CDR3nt: TGTGCCAGCAGCCAAGTCAGGGTCGGGGACCAGTACTTC
CDR3aa: CASSQVRVGDQYF

d_gene: -
abundance: -
j_gene: TRBJ2-7
v_gene: TRBV10-3
len: 13
CDR3nt: TGTGCCATCACTTCCGATGGAACCTACGAGCAGTACTTC
CDR3aa: CAITSDGTYEQYF

d_gene: -
abundance: -
j_gene: TRBJ2-7
v_gene: TRBV4-3
len: 16
CDR3nt: TGCGCCAGCAGCCAAGCCGGGACCCCAGGGGCCTACGAGCAGTACTTC
CDR3aa: CASSQAGTPGAYEQYF

d_gene: -
abundance: -
j_gene: TRBJ2-7
v_gene: TRBV10-2
len: 14
CDR3nt: TGCGCCAGCAGTGAAGCGGGACAACTCTACGAGCAGTACTTC
CDR3aa: CASSEAGQLYEQYF

d_gene: TRBD1
abundance: -
j_gene: TRBJ1-2
v_gene: TRBV5-1
len: 14
CDR3nt: TGCGCCAGCAGCTGGGGGACAGGCCGAGATGGCTACACCTTC
CDR3aa: CASSWGTGRDGYTF

d_gene: -
abundance: few
j_gene: TRBJ2-3
v_gene: TRBV7-8
len: 15
CDR3nt: TGTGCCAGCACCCCACTAGAAGGTAGTACAGATACGCAGTATTTT
CDR3aa: CASTPLEGSTDTQYF

d_gene: TRBD2
abundance: -
j_gene: TRBJ2-1
v_gene: TRBV5-1
len: 16
CDR3nt: TGCGCCAGCCGTCAATTAGCGGGAGGGGTTAGCGATGAGCAGTTCTTC
CDR3aa: CASRQLAGGVSDEQFF

d_gene: TRBD2
abundance: few
j_gene: TRBJ2-5
v_gene: TRBV4-2
len: 18
CDR3nt: TGTGCCAGCAGCCAAGAATTGGCTAGCGGGAGGCGGGGGGAGACCCAGTACTTC
CDR3aa: CASSQELASGRRGETQYF

d_gene: -
abundance: few
j_gene: TRBJ1-6
v_gene: TRBV25-1
len: 13
CDR3nt: TGTGCCAGCAAAGCAGGGGAGAATTCACCCCTCCACTTT
CDR3aa: CASKAGENSPLHF

d_gene: TRBD1
abundance: -
j_gene: TRBJ2-2
v_gene: TRBV18
len: 17
CDR3nt: TGTGCCAGCTCACCAAGGCCGGGACAGGCTAACACCGGGGAGCTGTTTTTT
CDR3aa: CASSPRPGQANTGELFF

d_gene: -
abundance: -
j_gene: TRBJ2-6
v_gene: TRBV5-1
len: 15
CDR3nt: TGCGCCAGCAGCCCATCGGACTCTGGGGCCAACGTCCTGACTTTC
CDR3aa: CASSPSDSGANVLTF

d_gene: -
abundance: -
j_gene: TRBJ1-4
v_gene: TRBV5-1
len: 13
CDR3nt: TGCGCCAGCAGCTTTCAGACTAATGAAAAACTGTTTTTT
CDR3aa: CASSFQTNEKLFF